The text below deals with one T cell receptor beta chain. Its antigen remains unknown. J was trimmed by 1 base and V by 5 bases; bases with no gene match: 8. The CDR3 length is 17 residues. Germline loops: CDR1 MDHEN, CDR2 SYDVKM. Study-level findings and limits: The larger cohort examined one V-J beta rearrangement, not whole repertoires. Tumor Treg TCRs overlapped most with tumor naive CD4+ cells. Tumor memory CD4+ T cell TCR gene usage was found to cluster with blood and lymph node memory CD4+ cells and with lymph node naive CD4+ cells.

Semi-nested PCR with Nested Universal Primer A followed constant-region reverse priming of full-length variable regions. TCRdb processed the 5' RACE reads anew with MiXCR; each CDR3 protein has one entry. The sample records about 41,000 distinct CDR3 sequences, less than 30% being singletons. The source of this sequence is a female donor with breast cancer. The V and J genes are TRBV28 and TRBJ2-5; 12 bases match TRBD2. Sequencing was performed on memory CD4+ T cells sorted from a lymph node. Subset: memory CD4+ T cells, CD4+CD45RO+CD25-. CDR3 residues: CASSRAGLAGLQETQYF. CDR3 sequence (DNA): TGTGCCAGCAGTAGAGCCGGACTAGCGGGGCTCCAAGAGACCCAGTACTTC.